This TCR beta chain was sequenced for a study of T cell repertoires in cytomegalovirus infection. About the study: As its CMV epitopes, the study selected recently identified HLA-C-restricted and well-studied HLA-B-restricted targets. Findings and caveats of the study: Dominating the ex vivo response were TCR beta clonotypes that were CMV-specific and HLA-C-restricted.

TCRdb re-called the reads through MiXCR, storing one row per CDR3 protein. The sample includes approximately 990,000 distinct CDR3 sequences, roughly 30% of them seen just once. This clonotype showed up just a few times. As yet, its antigen is unknown. This CDR3 has 15 residues. V lost 2 bases to trimming and J lost 7 bases, with 18 bases between them. The V gene's germline CDR1 is MNHNY and CDR2 SVGAGI (reference sequence). J is TRBJ2-7 and V is TRBV6-6; D is possibly TRBD1 (6 bases). Here the sequenced sample was cultured CD8+ T cells from PBMCs, taken from culture after CMV antigen stimulation. This TCR derives from a human donor in good health (CMV status not recorded). Some clones in this sample may be carry-over from other donors' samples. CDR3 coding DNA: TGTGCCAGCAGTTACGACCCACAGGGTTGGAAAGAGCAGTACTTC. The encoded protein is CASSYDPQGWKEQYF.